This paragraph reports one TCR beta chain. In the authors' workflow: The assay estimated nucleated cells by amplifying reference gene primers. Using immunoSEQ multiplex PCR, the repertoire was profiled, and TCRdb retains in-frame clones only, with some absent. V, J and clone size are taken as reported in that table, and D and trimming were inferred from the DNA itself. In the table there are just over 75,000 clones, over 80% of which are singletons. These data belong to a study of blood T cell repertoires in COVID-19. Study-wide context: The United States, Italy and Spain supplied acute and convalescent COVID-19 samples. PBMCs, B-cell-depleted T cells, or T cells provided the cDNA or gDNA that made up the material.

From germline, CDR1 is KGHDR and CDR2 SFDVKD. The CDR3 runs 15 residues. With 4 bases removed from V and 2 bases from J, the gap between germline ends came to 10 bases. This clonotype was sampled from a man in his sixties with active or convalescent COVID-19. The chain links TRBV24-1 to TRBJ1-4; D is possibly TRBD1 (5 bases). The sample taken for sequencing was peripheral blood. The CDR3 region is CATSDSGPTNEKLFF. The CDR3 DNA follows: TGTGCCACCAGTGACTCAGGGCCCACTAATGAAAAACTGTTTTTT.